This is a list of T cell receptor beta chains from one sample in a study of cytomegalovirus exposure and HLA in healthy donors. The method was immunoSEQ multiplex PCR; TCRdb's version includes in-frame clones alone and lacks a portion of them. The table shows 150,000 to 200,000 clones, with more than 60% occurring only once. Material for sequencing was PBMCs. These receptors were obtained from a man between 18 and 29 years old in good health and CMV-seronegative. CDR3s include the opening cysteine and the closing phenylalanine or tryptophan. D genes are given only for firm matches. The size of a clone is reported for some rows only, either as once, few or many, or as a class for expanded clones.

V	J	size	D	CDR3	DNA
TRBV27	TRBJ2-5	-	TRBD1	CASSFGRGRGETQYF	TGTGCCAGCAGTTTCGGCAGGGGGCGCGGAGAGACCCAGTACTTC
TRBV14	TRBJ1-1	medium-sized	TRBD1	CASSKQGALGTEAFF	TGTGCCAGCAGTAAACAGGGGGCGCTGGGGACTGAAGCTTTCTTT
TRBV28	TRBJ1-1	-	TRBD1	CASINRGLDTEAFF	TGTGCCAGCATAAACAGGGGGCTAGACACTGAAGCTTTCTTT
TRBV7-2	TRBJ1-4	-	-	CASSWGGSNEKLFF	TGTGCCAGCAGTTGGGGGGGTAGTAATGAAAAACTGTTTTTT
TRBV18	TRBJ2-3	once	TRBD2	CASSPLSSGRASDTQYF	TGTGCCAGCTCACCACTGTCTAGCGGGAGGGCCTCAGATACGCAGTATTTT
TRBV5-6	TRBJ2-1	-	TRBD2	CASSRMTSGGYEQFF	TGTGCCAGCAGCAGAATGACTAGCGGGGGGTATGAGCAGTTCTTC
TRBV30	TRBJ2-7	-	-	CAWSSGRYEQYF	TGTGCCTGGAGTTCAGGGAGGTACGAGCAGTACTTC
TRBV13	TRBJ2-1	-	TRBD2	CASSYRTSGYNEQFF	TGTGCCAGCAGCTACCGGACTAGCGGATACAATGAGCAGTTCTTC
TRBV7-9	TRBJ2-3	-	-	CASSLPGASTDTQYF	TGTGCCAGCAGCTTACCTGGGGCAAGCACAGATACGCAGTATTTT
TRBV2	TRBJ2-7	-	TRBD2	CASRGNSGAYEQYF	TGTGCCAGCAGAGGGAATAGCGGGGCCTACGAGCAGTACTTC
TRBV5-1	TRBJ2-1	-	TRBD2	CASSLAPLTSGGGNEQFF	TGCGCCAGCAGCTTGGCCCCCTTGACTAGCGGGGGGGGCAATGAGCAGTTCTTC
TRBV7-2	TRBJ2-2	-	-	CAERLQGQTGELFF	TGTGCCGAAAGGCTCCAGGGGCAGACCGGGGAGCTGTTTTTT
TRBV7-9	TRBJ2-6	-	TRBD1	CASSARTGGSGANVLTF	TGTGCCAGCAGCGCTAGGACAGGGGGGTCTGGGGCCAACGTCCTGACTTTC
TRBV21-1	TRBJ2-7	-	-	CASSKPYRFHEQYF	TGTGCCAGCAGCAAACCCTACAGGTTCCACGAGCAGTACTTC
TRBV14	TRBJ1-1	few	-	CASSPLAGALASTEAFF	TGTGCCAGCAGCCCCTTGGCAGGGGCCCTCGCGAGTACTGAAGCTTTCTTT
TRBV30	TRBJ1-1	-	-	CAWRRFMNTEAFF	TGTGCCTGGAGACGGTTTATGAACACTGAAGCTTTCTTT
TRBV13	TRBJ2-1	-	-	CASSLDLYNEQFF	TGTGCCAGCAGCTTAGACTTATACAATGAGCAGTTCTTC
TRBV7-3	TRBJ2-1	few	TRBD2	CASSQNRGGPNEQFF	TGTGCCAGCAGCCAAAACCGCGGGGGACCCAATGAGCAGTTCTTC
TRBV6-1	TRBJ1-1	-	-	CASRLQVNTEAFF	TGTGCCAGCAGGTTACAGGTGAACACTGAAGCTTTCTTT
TRBV19	TRBJ2-7	few	TRBD1	CASSTELAGTGASEQYF	TGTGCCAGTAGTACCGAACTCGCCGGGACAGGGGCTTCCGAGCAGTACTTC
TRBV7-8	TRBJ2-2	-	-	CASSFRGGRTGELFF	TGTGCCAGCAGCTTCCGAGGGGGAAGGACCGGGGAGCTGTTTTTT
TRBV5-1	TRBJ2-7	-	TRBD1	CASSLASGQGYEQYF	TGCGCCAGCAGCTTGGCTTCGGGACAGGGTTACGAGCAGTACTTC
TRBV2	TRBJ2-7	-	TRBD2	CASSGGGSRYEQYF	TGTGCCAGCAGTGGGGGGGGGTCTAGATACGAGCAGTACTTC
TRBV15	TRBJ1-1	-	TRBD1	CATSRDYGQGFDTEAFF	TGTGCCACCAGCAGAGATTATGGACAGGGTTTTGACACTGAAGCTTTCTTT
TRBV30	TRBJ1-6	-	TRBD1	CAWKTGQVNSPLHF	TGTGCCTGGAAAACGGGACAGGTTAATTCACCCCTCCACTTT
TRBV5-6	TRBJ1-3	-	-	CASSFGGGSGNTIYF	TGTGCCAGCAGCTTCGGGGGGGGCTCTGGAAACACCATATATTTT
TRBV5-6	TRBJ2-6	-	-	CASSSWGSGFGANVLTF	TGTGCCAGCAGCTCCTGGGGTTCGGGGTTTGGGGCCAACGTCCTGACTTTC
TRBV6-6	TRBJ2-7	few	-	CASSYTGRPYEQYF	TGTGCCAGCAGTTACACAGGGAGACCCTACGAGCAGTACTTC
TRBV2	TRBJ2-7	few	TRBD1	CASIEDRDYEQYF	TGTGCCAGCATAGAGGACAGGGACTACGAGCAGTACTTC
TRBV29-1	TRBJ1-1	-	TRBD1	CSVLQGALNTEAFF	TGCAGCGTTCTCCAGGGGGCGCTTAACACTGAAGCTTTCTTT
TRBV5-1	TRBJ2-3	-	-	CASSSLTTDTQYF	TGCGCCAGCAGCTCCCTGACAACAGATACGCAGTATTTT
TRBV4-2	TRBJ2-3	-	TRBD2	CASSRVTSGREESTDTQYF	TGTGCCAGCAGCCGCGTGACTAGCGGGAGGGAGGAGAGCACAGATACGCAGTATTTT
TRBV29-1	TRBJ2-2	-	TRBD2	CSVVRAGGPTGELFF	TGCAGCGTTGTGAGGGCGGGGGGGCCCACCGGGGAGCTGTTTTTT
TRBV30	TRBJ1-6	-	-	CAWSVQLNNSPLHF	TGTGCCTGGAGTGTACAGTTAAATAATTCACCCCTCCACTTT
TRBV7-3	TRBJ2-1	-	-	CASSPWSGDYNEQFF	TGTGCCAGCAGCCCCTGGAGCGGAGATTACAATGAGCAGTTCTTC
TRBV6-6	TRBJ2-7	-	-	CASSPFSSACEQYF	TGTGCCAGCAGCCCGTTTAGCTCAGCCTGCGAGCAGTACTTC
TRBV2	TRBJ2-1	-	TRBD1	CASSEFLGQQNEQFF	TGTGCCAGCAGTGAATTTCTGGGACAGCAGAATGAGCAGTTCTTC
TRBV7-2	TRBJ1-3	-	TRBD1	CASSLATGVGNTIYF	TGTGCCAGCAGCTTAGCGACAGGGGTGGGAAACACCATATATTTT
TRBV18	TRBJ1-1	-	-	CASSPREPEAFF	TGTGCCAGCTCACCCCGGGAACCTGAAGCTTTCTTT
TRBV6-1	TRBJ2-1	once	TRBD2	CASKGRGGHYNEQFF	TGTGCCAGCAAGGGCCGGGGGGGGCACTACAATGAGCAGTTCTTC
TRBV7-2	TRBJ2-7	few	TRBD1	CASSRIRDSPYEQYF	TGTGCCAGCAGCCGGATCCGGGACAGCCCCTACGAGCAGTACTTC
TRBV6-5	TRBJ1-6	once	-	CASSSGGGGSPLHF	TGTGCCAGCAGCTCGGGGGGGGGAGGTTCACCCCTCCACTTT
TRBV5-8	TRBJ2-5	-	TRBD2	CASSLGVAGVRETQYF	TGTGCCAGCAGCTTGGGTGTAGCGGGAGTACGGGAGACCCAGTACTTC
TRBV9	TRBJ2-5	-	TRBD2	CASSVDYSGRETQYF	TGTGCCAGCAGCGTAGATTACAGCGGGAGGGAGACCCAGTACTTC
TRBV7-2	TRBJ2-7	few	TRBD2	CASSLVPSGGSYEQYF	TGTGCCAGCAGCTTAGTTCCTAGCGGGGGGTCCTACGAGCAGTACTTC
TRBV9	TRBJ2-3	-	-	CASSVQGTDTQYF	TGTGCCAGCAGCGTACAGGGAACAGATACGCAGTATTTT
TRBV11-3	TRBJ2-4	-	TRBD1	CASSPGTGRVGAKNIQYF	TGTGCCAGCAGCCCTGGGACAGGGAGAGTTGGGGCCAAAAACATTCAGTACTTC
TRBV27	TRBJ2-3	-	-	CASSFLAGDTQYF	TGTGCCAGCAGTTTCTTGGCGGGAGATACGCAGTATTTT
TRBV5-1	TRBJ2-7	-	TRBD2	CASSMGLAGTYEQYF	TGCGCCAGCAGCATGGGACTAGCGGGGACCTACGAGCAGTACTTC
TRBV9	TRBJ2-2	-	TRBD2	CASSVGGGTGELFF	TGTGCCAGCAGCGTAGGCGGGGGTACCGGGGAGCTGTTTTTT
TRBV7-6	TRBJ2-1	-	-	CASSLERAVNEQFF	TGTGCCAGCAGCTTAGAGAGGGCGGTCAATGAGCAGTTCTTC
TRBV7-2	TRBJ2-3	-	-	CASSSTSTDTQYF	TGTGCCAGCAGCTCGACTAGCACAGATACGCAGTATTTT
TRBV4-3	TRBJ2-2	-	TRBD2	CASSQGVGRAAGELFF	TGCGCCAGCAGCCAAGGGGTCGGGAGGGCCGCCGGGGAGCTGTTTTTT
TRBV7-9	TRBJ1-5	-	-	CASSMNRNSNQPQHF	TGTGCCAGCAGCATGAACAGAAATAGCAATCAGCCCCAGCATTTT
TRBV5-1	TRBJ2-3	-	-	CASSGRQGTDTQYF	TGCGCCAGCAGCGGGAGGCAGGGCACAGATACGCAGTATTTT